The 26 T cell receptor beta chains below come from one sample, sequenced in a study of CD8+ T cells in alopecia areata. Extracted RNA was reverse transcribed into cDNA, the sequencing template. The table came from immunoSEQ multiplex PCR; TCRdb's copy has only in-frame clones and leaves some out. Here the sample spans 170,000 or so clones, 63% being singletons. This sample comprised CD4+ T cells sorted from blood, obtained at week 0. The origin of the receptors is a human donor with alopecia areata.

This clone was found a few times. This chain links TRBV7-2 with TRBJ2-5; 7 positions match TRBD2. J lost 4 bases, V lost 3 bases, and 5 bases had no gene match. Germline V gene data show CDR1 as SGHTA and CDR2 as FQGNSA. This CDR3 is 14 amino acids long. In DNA form, the CDR3 reads TGTGCCAGCAGCTTCGGACTAGTCTTAGAGACCCAGTACTTC. It translates to CASSFGLVLETQYF.

This clone was detected only a few times. Compared with germline, one end of the junction differs, possibly owing to a read error. J is TRBJ2-3 and V is TRBV7-6; D not resolved. The CDR3 contains 13 residues. Germline CDR1 is SGHVS and CDR2 is FNYEAQ. In DNA form, the CDR3 reads TGTGCCAGCCGCTTAACTAGCACAGATACGCAGTATTTT. It codes for CASRLTSTDTQYF.

V usage is TRBV2 and J usage is TRBJ1-2, with a tentative D call TRBD1 (5 bases). The V gene's germline CDR1 is SNHLY and CDR2 FYNNEI. This CDR3 contains 14 residues. V lost 5 bases to trimming and J lost 3 bases, with 13 bases between them. The CDR3 coding sequence is TGTGCCAGCAGTTTAAGGGGTCAGGACTATGGCTACACCTTC. This encodes CASSLRGQDYGYTF.

The rearrangement uses TRBV30 and TRBJ2-1; D is unclear. CDR1 and CDR2 from the germline V gene are GTSNPN and SVGIG (reference sequence). V was cut by 5 bases and J by 0 bases, with 14 bases left in between. This CDR3 spans 15 amino acids. The CDR3 sequence: CAWVWAASSYNEQFF. The CDR3 region has the DNA TGTGCCTGGGTGTGGGCGGCAAGCTCCTACAATGAGCAGTTCTTC. Full variable domain (missing parts from reference TRBV30 and TRBJ2-1): SQTIHQWPATLVQPVGSPLSLECTVEGTSNPNLYWYRQAAGRGLQLLFYSVGIGQISSEVPQNLSASRPQDRQFILSSKKLLLSDSGFYLCAWVWAASSYNEQFFGPGTRLTVL.

The V gene is TRBV29-1, the J gene TRBJ1-1; D call uncertain. The germline V and J ends were trimmed by 0 bases and 0 bases, with 11 bases remaining between them. The CDR3 spans 15 residues. The germline gives CDR1 SQVTM, CDR2 ANQGSEA. The CDR3: CSVEDPFRMNTEAFF. The CDR3 bases are TGCAGCGTTGAAGACCCTTTCAGGATGAACACTGAAGCTTTCTTT.

CDR3 loop: CSVGFAGRSGYEQYF. As DNA, the CDR3 is TGCAGCGTTGGTTTCGCAGGGCGGTCAGGATACGAGCAGTACTTC. This chain links TRBV29-1 with TRBJ2-7; D might be TRBD1 (5 bases). With 4 bases removed from V and 4 bases from J, the gap between germline ends came to 20 bases. The CDR3 runs to 15 residues. Germline-derived CDR1 and CDR2 are SQVTM and ANQGSEA.

This rearrangement joins TRBV29-1 to TRBJ2-5; D unclear. Germline V CDR1 and CDR2: SQVTM, ANQGSEA. V lost 4 bases and J 1 base, leaving 7 bases between the germline ends. The CDR3 extends over 12 amino acids. Here the CDR3 reads CSVVQSQETQYF. The CDR3 nucleotides are TGCAGCGTTGTACAGAGCCAAGAGACCCAGTACTTC.

This rearrangement joins TRBV27 to TRBJ1-2; D gene unclear. Germline CDR1 is MNHEY and CDR2 is SMNVEV (reference sequence). The CDR3 sequence is 13 residues long. V dropped 5 bases and J dropped 1 base, with 8 bases sitting between them. CDR3 nucleotide sequence: TGTGCCAGCAGTCCCAGACTTAACTATGGCTACACCTTC. This encodes CASSPRLNYGYTF.

This chain joins TRBV7-3 and TRBJ2-1, with D possibly TRBD2 on 6 matching bases. CDR3 length: 13 residues. V was clipped by 8 bases and J by 3 bases, with 11 bases between them. CDR1 and CDR2 (germline): SGHTA, FQGTGA. CDR3 nucleotide sequence: TGTGCCAGCGCCCCTAGCGACTACAATGAGCAGTTCTTC. Encoded protein: CASAPSDYNEQFF.

To note about this clone: The junction and the germline gene differ at one end; a read error may be behind it. The rearrangement uses TRBV29-1 and TRBJ1-2; 7 nucleotides line up with TRBD1. CDR1 SQVTM and CDR2 ANQGSEA come from the germline V gene. This CDR3 has 11 residues. CDR3 amino acids: CSVEGGGRYTF. In DNA form, the CDR3 reads TGCAGCGTGGAAGGGGGCGGGCGCTACACCTTC.

The V and J genes are TRBV30 and TRBJ1-2; TRBD1 matches at 10 bases. Germline loops: CDR1 GTSNPN, CDR2 SVGIG (reference sequence). CDR3 length equals 12 residues. The ends lost 5 bases at V and 7 bases at J; junction bases unmatched: 4. The CDR3 coding sequence is TGTGCCTGGGGAGACAGGGGGCTTGGCTACACCTTC. This translates into CAWGDRGLGYTF.

In this sample, this clone turned up a few times. J is TRBJ2-7 and V is TRBV29-1; the D gene could be TRBD1 or TRBD2 (5 bases each). V lost 7 bases to trimming and J lost 2 bases, with 9 bases between them. This CDR3 is built from 11 residues. The germline gives CDR1 SQVTM, CDR2 ANQGSEA. CDR3 in DNA: TGCAGCGCCCGAGGGGCCTACGAGCAGTACTTC. It codes for CSARGAYEQYF.

The chain joins TRBV29-1 to TRBJ1-1, with D perhaps matching TRBD1 (6 bases). The CDR3 contains 15 residues. V lost 6 bases to trimming and J lost 4 bases, with 21 bases between them. Germline CDR1 reads SQVTM; CDR2 reads ANQGSEA. The CDR3 sequence: CSVGYRGASSTEAFF. The CDR3 DNA sequence: TGCAGCGTGGGTTACCGGGGGGCGTCGAGCACTGAAGCTTTCTTT.

This chain connects TRBV30 to TRBJ1-1, with unresolved D. Germline V CDR1 and CDR2: GTSNPN, SVGIG (reference sequence). The CDR3 sequence is 14 residues long. V was clipped by 2 bases and J by 0 bases, with 10 bases between them. DNA for the CDR3: TGTGCCTGGAGTTCTCGAAAGATGAACACTGAAGCTTTCTTT. It encodes CAWSSRKMNTEAFF.

The J gene is TRBJ1-1, the V gene TRBV30; D is possibly TRBD1 (6 bases). V was clipped by 1 base and J by 5 bases, with 11 bases between them. CDR1 GTSNPN and CDR2 SVGIG come from the germline V gene (reference sequence). CDR3 length equals 13 residues. The CDR3, as DNA: TGTGCCTGGAGTGGCCGACAGGTGACTGAAGCTTTCTTT. It codes for CAWSGRQVTEAFF.

The V and J genes are TRBV28 and TRBJ1-2; no clear D. The V and J ends lost 6 bases and 5 bases respectively, with 10 bases between them. Germline V lookup: CDR1 MDHEN, CDR2 SYDVKM. The CDR3 has 12 residues. CDR3 sequence reads: CASSRTAYGYTF. The CDR3 nucleotides are TGTGCCAGCAGCCGGACGGCTTATGGCTACACCTTC.

This clone turned up a few times. The chain employs TRBV13 and TRBJ2-3; D is unclear. Trimming cost V 5 bases and J 6 bases, with 15 bases left between them. The CDR3 is 14 amino acids. Germline V gene lookup returns CDR1 PRHDT and CDR2 FYEKMQ (reference sequence). The CDR3 loop is CASSLETGSDTQYF. For the CDR3, the DNA is TGTGCCAGCAGCCTCGAGACCGGATCGGATACGCAGTATTTT.

This chain uses TRBV5-6 with TRBJ1-2, with TRBD1 matching over 9 bases. This CDR3 region has 14 residues. The trim removed 4 bases at V and 7 bases at J, leaving 8 bases unmatched. Looked up from germline, CDR1 is SGHDT and CDR2 is YYEEEE. CDR3 sequence (DNA): TGTGCCAGCAGCCCGAGTAACAGGGGGCTTGGCTACACCTTC. This codes for CASSPSNRGLGYTF.

The chain couples TRBV2 to TRBJ2-4; 8 bases align to TRBD2. This CDR3 is built from 15 residues. V lost 8 bases to trimming and J lost 7 bases; unmatched junction nucleotides: 13. Germline lookup yields CDR1 SNHLY and CDR2 FYNNEI. CDR3 bases: TGTGCCAGCCACCCTTTAGCGGGGAGAGGGAACATTCAGTACTTC. Its translation: CASHPLAGRGNIQYF.

In DNA, the CDR3 is TGCGCCAGCAGCCAAGAAGGCAGGGGACGTGGCTACACCTTC. This encodes CASSQEGRGRGYTF. The chain recombines TRBV4-3 with TRBJ1-2; tentative D call: TRBD1 (6 bases). Trimming pared 0 bases from V and 7 bases from J, leaving 12 bases between. CDR1 is LGHNA and CDR2 is YSLEER in the germline V gene. The CDR3 consists of 14 residues.

This chain links TRBV28 with TRBJ1-1, with a possible D match to TRBD1 (5 bases). The CDR3 covers 15 residues. V was cut by 5 bases and J by 0 bases, with 13 bases left in between. Germline CDR1 is MDHEN and CDR2 is SYDVKM. The CDR3 loop reads CASSPGTALNTEAFF. The CDR3 bases are TGTGCCAGCAGTCCAGGGACGGCTTTGAACACTGAAGCTTTCTTT.

The chain carries TRBV25-1 and TRBJ2-3; D not resolved. Germline assignment: CDR1 MGHDK and CDR2 SYGVNS. There are 11 residues in the CDR3. V dropped 6 bases and J dropped 3 bases, with 4 bases sitting between them. DNA for the CDR3: TGTGCCAGCAGCCGGACAGATACGCAGTATTTT. Translating gives CASSRTDTQYF.

This clone has a handful of counts. The chain combines TRBV19 with TRBJ1-1; unclear D gene. From germline, CDR1 is LNHDA and CDR2 SQIVND (reference sequence). CDR3 length: 14 amino acids. V lost 9 bases to trimming and J lost 6 bases, with 20 bases between them. The CDR3 DNA reads TGTGCCAGCAGACTCCAACGTGACAACTCTGAAGCTTTCTTT. Amino acid sequence: CASRLQRDNSEAFF.

Concerning this clone: Distinct nucleotide sequences in the sample also encode this CDR3. The rearrangement links TRBV29-1 to TRBJ1-5, with 7 bases identical to TRBD1. CDR1 is SQVTM and CDR2 is ANQGSEA in the germline V gene. The CDR3 is made up of 13 amino acids. The trim removed 6 bases at V and 5 bases at J, leaving 7 bases unmatched. The CDR3 bases are TGCAGCGTGGGTGAGGGGGCGGATCAGCCCCAGCATTTT. As protein: CSVGEGADQPQHF.

V is TRBV29-1 and J is TRBJ1-2; maybe TRBD1 (5 bases). The CDR3 spans 13 residues. Germline V CDR1 and CDR2: SQVTM, ANQGSEA. V lost 3 bases and J lost 5, with 13 bases in between. Here the CDR3 reads CSVDRVAGYGYTF. The CDR3 DNA is TGCAGCGTTGATCGAGTCGCAGGGTATGGCTACACCTTC.

V usage is TRBV30 and J usage is TRBJ1-3; D is uncertain. The V gene lost 0 bases and the J gene lost 2 bases, with 8 bases spanning the gap. The length of the CDR3 is 14 residues. CDR1 is GTSNPN, CDR2 SVGIG, per germline (reference sequence). CDR3 residues: CAWSVQGPGNTIYF. CDR3 nucleotide sequence: TGTGCCTGGAGTGTACAAGGTCCTGGAAACACCATATATTTT.